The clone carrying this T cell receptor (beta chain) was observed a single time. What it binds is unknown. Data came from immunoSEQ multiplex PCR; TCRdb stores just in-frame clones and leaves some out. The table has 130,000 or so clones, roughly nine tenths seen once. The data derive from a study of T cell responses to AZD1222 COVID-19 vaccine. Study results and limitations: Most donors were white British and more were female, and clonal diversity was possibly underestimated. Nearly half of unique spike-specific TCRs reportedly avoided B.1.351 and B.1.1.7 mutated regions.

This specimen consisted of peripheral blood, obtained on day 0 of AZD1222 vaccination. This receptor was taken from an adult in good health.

The CDR3 DNA sequence: TGTGCCAGCAGCCGGGGACCGTGGGAGCAGTTCTTC. Encoded protein: CASSRGPWEQFF. This chain uses TRBV14 with TRBJ2-1, with D perhaps being TRBD1 or TRBD2 (5 bases each). The CDR3 is 12 amino acids. From germline, CDR1 is SGHDN and CDR2 FVKESK. Trimming removed 4 bases at V and 10 bases at J, with 11 bases between.